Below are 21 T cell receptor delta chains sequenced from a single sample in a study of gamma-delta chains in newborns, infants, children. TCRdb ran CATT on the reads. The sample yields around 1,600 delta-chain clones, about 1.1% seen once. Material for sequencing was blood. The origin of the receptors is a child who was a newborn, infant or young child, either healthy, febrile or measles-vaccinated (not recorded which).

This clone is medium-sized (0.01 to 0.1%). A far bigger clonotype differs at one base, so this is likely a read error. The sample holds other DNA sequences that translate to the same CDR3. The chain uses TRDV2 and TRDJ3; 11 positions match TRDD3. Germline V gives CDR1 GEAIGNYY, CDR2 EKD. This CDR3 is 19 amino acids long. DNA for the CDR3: TGTGCCTGTGACATGGTTCTGGGGGATACCTCCTGGGACACCCGACAGATGTTCTTC. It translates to CACDMVLGDTSWDTRQMFF.

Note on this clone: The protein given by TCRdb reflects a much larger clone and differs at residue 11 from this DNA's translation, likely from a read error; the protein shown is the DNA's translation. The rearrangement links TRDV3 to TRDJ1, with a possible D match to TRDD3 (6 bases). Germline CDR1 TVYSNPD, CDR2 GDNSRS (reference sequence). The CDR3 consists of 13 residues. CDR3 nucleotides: TGTGCCTTGGCAAGCTTACTGGGCCTGAAACCCATCTTT. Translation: CALASLLGLKPIF.

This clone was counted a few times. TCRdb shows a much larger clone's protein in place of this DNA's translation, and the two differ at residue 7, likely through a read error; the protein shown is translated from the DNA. As DNA, the CDR3 is TGTGCCTGTGATCGATTAGTCTCAGATAAACTCATCTTT. Residues: CACDRLVSDKLIF. The chain has TRDV2 and TRDJ1, with D unclear. Germline CDR1 is GEAIGNYY and CDR2 is EKD. The CDR3 extends over 13 amino acids. V was pared by 4 bases and J by 5 bases, with 13 bases between.

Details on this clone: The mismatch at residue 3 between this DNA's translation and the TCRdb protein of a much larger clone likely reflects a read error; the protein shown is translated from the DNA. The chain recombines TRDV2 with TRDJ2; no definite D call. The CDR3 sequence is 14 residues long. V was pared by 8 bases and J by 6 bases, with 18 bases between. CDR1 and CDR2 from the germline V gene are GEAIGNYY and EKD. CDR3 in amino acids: CAYGTPSRAAQLFF. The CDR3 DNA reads TGTGCCTATGGCACTCCCTCCCGGGCAGCACAACTCTTCTTT.

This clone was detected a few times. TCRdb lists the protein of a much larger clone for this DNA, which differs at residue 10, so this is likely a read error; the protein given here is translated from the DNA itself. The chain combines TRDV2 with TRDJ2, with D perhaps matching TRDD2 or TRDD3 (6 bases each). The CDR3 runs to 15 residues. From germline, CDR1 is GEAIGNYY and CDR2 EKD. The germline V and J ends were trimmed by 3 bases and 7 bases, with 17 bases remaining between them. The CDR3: CACDSLLPGEAQLFF. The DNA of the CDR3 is TGTGCCTGTGACTCGCTCCTACCTGGGGAAGCACAACTCTTCTTT.

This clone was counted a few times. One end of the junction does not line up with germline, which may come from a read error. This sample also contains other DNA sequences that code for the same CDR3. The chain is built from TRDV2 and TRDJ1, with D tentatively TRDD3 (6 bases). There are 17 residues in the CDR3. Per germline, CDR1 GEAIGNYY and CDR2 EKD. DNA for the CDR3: TGTGCCTGTGAGGGATTGGGGGTAAAGAGGGACACCGACAAACTCATCTTT. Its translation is CACEGLGVKRDTDKLIF.

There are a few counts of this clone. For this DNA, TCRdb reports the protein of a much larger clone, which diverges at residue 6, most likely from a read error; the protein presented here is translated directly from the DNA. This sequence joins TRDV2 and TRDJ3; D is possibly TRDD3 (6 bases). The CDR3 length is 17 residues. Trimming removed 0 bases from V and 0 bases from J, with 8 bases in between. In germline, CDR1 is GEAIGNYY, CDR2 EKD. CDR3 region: CACDTILGSWDTRQMFF. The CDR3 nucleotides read TGTGCCTGTGACACCATACTGGGCTCCTGGGACACCCGACAGATGTTTTTC.

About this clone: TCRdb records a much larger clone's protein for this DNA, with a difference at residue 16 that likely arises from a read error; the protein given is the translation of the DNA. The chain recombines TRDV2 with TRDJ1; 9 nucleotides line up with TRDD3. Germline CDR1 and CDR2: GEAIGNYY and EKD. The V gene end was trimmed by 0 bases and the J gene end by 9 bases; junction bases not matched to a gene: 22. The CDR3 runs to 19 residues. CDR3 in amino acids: CACDTVDWGSPRQEDELIF. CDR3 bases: TGTGCCTGTGACACCGTCGACTGGGGGAGCCCAAGACAAGAGGATGAACTCATCTTT.

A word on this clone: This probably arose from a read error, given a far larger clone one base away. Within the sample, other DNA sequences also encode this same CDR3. The CDR3 nucleotides are TGTGCCTGTGACCCCGTGGGCAGCTCGGAAGGGAACACCGATAAACTCATCTTT. This gives the protein CACDPVGSSEGNTDKLIF. The chain carries TRDV2 and TRDJ1; no clear D. The CDR3 has 18 amino acids. V gave up 3 bases and J gave up 0 bases, with 22 bases separating them. From germline, CDR1 is GEAIGNYY and CDR2 EKD.

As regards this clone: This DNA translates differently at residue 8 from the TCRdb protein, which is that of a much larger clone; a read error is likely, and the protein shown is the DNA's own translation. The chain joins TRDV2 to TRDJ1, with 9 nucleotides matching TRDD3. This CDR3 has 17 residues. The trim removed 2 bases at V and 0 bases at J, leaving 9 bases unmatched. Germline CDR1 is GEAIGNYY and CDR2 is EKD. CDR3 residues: CACDKLGEPSYTDKLIF. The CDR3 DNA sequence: TGTGCCTGTGACAAACTGGGGGAACCGTCGTACACCGATAAACTCATCTTT.

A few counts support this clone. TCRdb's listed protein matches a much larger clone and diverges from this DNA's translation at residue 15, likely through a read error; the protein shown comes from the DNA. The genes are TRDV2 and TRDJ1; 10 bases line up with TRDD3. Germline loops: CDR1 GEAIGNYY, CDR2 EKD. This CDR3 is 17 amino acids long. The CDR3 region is CACDKLGDPSYTDKHIF. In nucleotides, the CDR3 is TGTGCCTGTGACAAACTGGGGGATCCGTCGTACACCGATAAACACATCTTT.

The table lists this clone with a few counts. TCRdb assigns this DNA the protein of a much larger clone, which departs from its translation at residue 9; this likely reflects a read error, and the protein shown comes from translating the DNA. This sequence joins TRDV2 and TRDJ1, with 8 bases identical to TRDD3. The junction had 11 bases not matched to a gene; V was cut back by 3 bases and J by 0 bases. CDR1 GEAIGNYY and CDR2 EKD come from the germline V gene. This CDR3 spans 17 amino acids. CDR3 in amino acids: CACDEVLGVPYTDKLIF. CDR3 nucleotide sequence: TGTGCCTGTGACGAAGTACTGGGGGTCCCGTACACCGATAAACTCATCTTT.

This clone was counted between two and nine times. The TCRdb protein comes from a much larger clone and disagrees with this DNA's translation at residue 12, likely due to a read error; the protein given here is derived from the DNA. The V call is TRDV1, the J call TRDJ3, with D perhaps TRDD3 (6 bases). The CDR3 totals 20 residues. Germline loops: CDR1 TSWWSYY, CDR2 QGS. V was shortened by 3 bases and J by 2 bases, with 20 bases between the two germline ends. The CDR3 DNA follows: TGTGCTCTTGGGGACGACGGGGGTTGGGGATCCACCTGGGACACCCGACAGATGTTTTTC. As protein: CALGDDGGWGSTWDTRQMFF.

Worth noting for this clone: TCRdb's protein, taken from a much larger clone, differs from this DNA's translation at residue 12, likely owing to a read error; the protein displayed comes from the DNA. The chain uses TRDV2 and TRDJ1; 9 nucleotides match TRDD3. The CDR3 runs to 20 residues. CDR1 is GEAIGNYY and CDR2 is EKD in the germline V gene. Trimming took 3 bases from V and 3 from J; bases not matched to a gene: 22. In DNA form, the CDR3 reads TGTGCCTGTGACCACGTCGGGCCTACTGGGGGACACTCAATACCCGATAAACTCATCTTT. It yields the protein CACDHVGPTGGHSIPDKLIF.

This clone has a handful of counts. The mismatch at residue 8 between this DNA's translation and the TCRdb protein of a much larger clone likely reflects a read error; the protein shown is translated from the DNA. Here the CDR3 DNA reads TGTGCCTGTGGCACTCCCTCCCAGGCAGCACAACTCTTCTTT. Translated, it gives CACGTPSQAAQLFF. This sequence joins TRDV2 and TRDJ2; D uncertain. The CDR3 extends over 14 amino acids. V lost 5 bases and J lost 6, with 15 bases in between. Germline V gives CDR1 GEAIGNYY, CDR2 EKD.

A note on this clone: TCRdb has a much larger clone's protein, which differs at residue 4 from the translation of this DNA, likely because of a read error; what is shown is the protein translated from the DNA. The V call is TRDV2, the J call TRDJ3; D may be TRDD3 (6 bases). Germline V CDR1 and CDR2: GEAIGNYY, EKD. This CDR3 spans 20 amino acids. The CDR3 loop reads CACVTIASGISSWDTRQMFF. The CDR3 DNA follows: TGTGCCTGTGTCACCATAGCCTCGGGGATCAGCTCCTGGGACACCCGACAGATGTTTTTC.

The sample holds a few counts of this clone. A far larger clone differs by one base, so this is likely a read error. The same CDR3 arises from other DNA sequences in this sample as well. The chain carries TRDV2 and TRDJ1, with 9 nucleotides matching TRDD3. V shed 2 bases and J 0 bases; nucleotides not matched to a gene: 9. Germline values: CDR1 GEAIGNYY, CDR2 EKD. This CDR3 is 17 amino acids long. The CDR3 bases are TGTGCCTGTGACAAACTGGGGGACCCGTCGTACACCGATAAACTCATCTTT. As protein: CACDKLGDPSYTDKLIF.

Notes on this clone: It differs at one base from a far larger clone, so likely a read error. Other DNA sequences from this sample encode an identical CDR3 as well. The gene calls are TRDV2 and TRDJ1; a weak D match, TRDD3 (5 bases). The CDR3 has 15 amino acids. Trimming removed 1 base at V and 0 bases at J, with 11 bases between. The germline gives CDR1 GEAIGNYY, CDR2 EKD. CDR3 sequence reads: CACDTLGPNTDKLIF. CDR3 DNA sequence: TGTGCCTGTGACACTCTGGGTCCGAACACCGATAAACTCATCTTT.

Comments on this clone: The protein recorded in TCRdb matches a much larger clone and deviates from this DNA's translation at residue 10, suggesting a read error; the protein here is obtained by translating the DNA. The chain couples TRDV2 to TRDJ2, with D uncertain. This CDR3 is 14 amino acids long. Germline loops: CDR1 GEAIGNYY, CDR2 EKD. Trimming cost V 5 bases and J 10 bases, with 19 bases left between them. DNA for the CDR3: TGTGCCTGTGGCACTCCCTCCCGGGCAGAACAACTCTTCTTT. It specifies CACGTPSRAEQLFF.

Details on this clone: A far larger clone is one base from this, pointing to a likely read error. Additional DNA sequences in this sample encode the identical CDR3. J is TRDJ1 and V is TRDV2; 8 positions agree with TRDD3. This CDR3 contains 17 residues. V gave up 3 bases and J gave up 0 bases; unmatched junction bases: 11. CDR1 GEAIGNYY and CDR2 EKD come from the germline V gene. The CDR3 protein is CACDEVLGAPYTDKLIF. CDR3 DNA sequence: TGTGCCTGTGACGAGGTACTGGGGGCCCCGTACACCGATAAACTCATCTTT.

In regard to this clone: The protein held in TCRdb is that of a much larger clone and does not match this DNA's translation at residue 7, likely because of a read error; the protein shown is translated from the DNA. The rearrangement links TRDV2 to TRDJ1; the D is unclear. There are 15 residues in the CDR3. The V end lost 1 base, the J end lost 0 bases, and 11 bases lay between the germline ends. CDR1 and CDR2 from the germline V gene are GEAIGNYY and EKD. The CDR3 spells CACDTLDPNTDKLIF. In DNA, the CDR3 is TGTGCCTGTGACACTCTGGACCCGAACACCGATAAACTCATCTTT.